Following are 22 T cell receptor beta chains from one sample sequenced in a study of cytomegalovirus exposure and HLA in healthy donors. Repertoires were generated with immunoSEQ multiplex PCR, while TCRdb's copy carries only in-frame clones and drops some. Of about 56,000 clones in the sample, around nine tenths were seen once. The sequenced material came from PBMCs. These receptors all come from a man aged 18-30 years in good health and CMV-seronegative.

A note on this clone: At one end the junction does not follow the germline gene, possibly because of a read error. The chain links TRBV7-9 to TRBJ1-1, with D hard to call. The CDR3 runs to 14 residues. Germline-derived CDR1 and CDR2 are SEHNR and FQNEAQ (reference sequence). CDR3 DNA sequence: TGTGCCAGCAGCCGCGGGGATGGTCCCACTAAAGCTTTCTTT. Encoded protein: CASSRGDGPTKAFF.

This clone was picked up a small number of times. The CDR3 spells CASSQDRSVAKNIQYF. The CDR3 nucleotides read TGCGCCAGCAGCCAAGACCGGTCCGTAGCCAAAAACATTCAGTACTTC. This chain connects TRBV4-3 to TRBJ2-4; D is unresolved. From germline, CDR1 is LGHNA and CDR2 YSLEER. Trimming took off 0 bases at V and 0 bases at J, with 9 bases between the two ends. The length of the CDR3 is 16 residues.

The CDR3 region has the DNA TGTGCCAGCAGCTCGATCGCAGGGGGCAGTACTGAAGCTTTCTTT. It is translated as CASSSIAGGSTEAFF. This chain links TRBV6-5 with TRBJ1-1, with 8 bases matching TRBD1. Germline CDR1 is MNHEY and CDR2 is SVGAGI. V trimming: 6 bases; J trimming: 5 bases; junction bases outside the gene matches: 11. The CDR3 contains 15 residues.

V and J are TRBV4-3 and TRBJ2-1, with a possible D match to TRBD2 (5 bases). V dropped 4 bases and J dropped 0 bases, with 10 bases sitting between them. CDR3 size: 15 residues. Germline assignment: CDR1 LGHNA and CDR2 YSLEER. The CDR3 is CASSPLGVSYNEQFF. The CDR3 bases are TGCGCCAGCAGCCCCCTCGGGGTCTCCTACAATGAGCAGTTCTTC.

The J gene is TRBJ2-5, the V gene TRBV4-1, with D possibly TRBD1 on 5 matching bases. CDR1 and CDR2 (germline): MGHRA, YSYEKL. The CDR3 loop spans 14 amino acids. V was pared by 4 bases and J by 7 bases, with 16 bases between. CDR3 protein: CASSPLGAMRTQYF. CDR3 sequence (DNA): TGCGCCAGCAGCCCATTAGGGGCCATGCGGACCCAGTACTTC.

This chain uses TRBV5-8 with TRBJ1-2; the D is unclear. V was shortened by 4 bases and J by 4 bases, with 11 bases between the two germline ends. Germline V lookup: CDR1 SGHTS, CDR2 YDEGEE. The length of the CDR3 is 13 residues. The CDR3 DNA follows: TGTGCCAGCAGCGATCGGAGTTTCTATGGCTACACCTTC. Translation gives CASSDRSFYGYTF. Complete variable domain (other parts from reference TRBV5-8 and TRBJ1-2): EAGVTQSPTHLIKTRGQQATLRCSPISGHTSVYWYQQALGLGLQFLLWYDEGEERNRGNFPPRFSGRQFPNYSSELNVNALELEDSALYLCASSDRSFYGYTFGSGTRLTVV.

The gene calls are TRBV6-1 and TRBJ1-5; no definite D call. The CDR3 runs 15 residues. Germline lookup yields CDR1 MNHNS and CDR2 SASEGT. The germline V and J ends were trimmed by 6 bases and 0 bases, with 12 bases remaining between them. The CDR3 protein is CASRGEAYSNQPQHF. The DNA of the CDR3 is TGTGCCAGCAGGGGAGAAGCTTATAGCAATCAGCCCCAGCATTTT.

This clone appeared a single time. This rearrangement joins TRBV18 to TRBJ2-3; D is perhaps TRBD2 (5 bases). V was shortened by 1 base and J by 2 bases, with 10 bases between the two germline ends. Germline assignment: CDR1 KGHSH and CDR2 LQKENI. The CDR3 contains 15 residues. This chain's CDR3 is CASSPQAEVTDTQYF. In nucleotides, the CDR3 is TGTGCCAGCTCACCACAGGCGGAGGTCACAGATACGCAGTATTTT. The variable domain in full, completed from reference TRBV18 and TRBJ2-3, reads NAGVMQNPRHLVRRRGQEARLRCSPMKGHSHVYWYRQLPEEGLKFMVYLQKENIIDESGMPKERFSAEFPKEGPSILRIQQVVRGDSAAYFCASSPQAEVTDTQYFGPGTRLTVL.

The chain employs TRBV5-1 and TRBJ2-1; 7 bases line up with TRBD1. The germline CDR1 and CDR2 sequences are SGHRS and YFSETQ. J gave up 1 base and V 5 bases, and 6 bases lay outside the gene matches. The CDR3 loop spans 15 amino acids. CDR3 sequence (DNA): TGCGCCAGCAGAACCACAGGGGAGTCCTACAATGAGCAGTTCTTC. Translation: CASRTTGESYNEQFF.

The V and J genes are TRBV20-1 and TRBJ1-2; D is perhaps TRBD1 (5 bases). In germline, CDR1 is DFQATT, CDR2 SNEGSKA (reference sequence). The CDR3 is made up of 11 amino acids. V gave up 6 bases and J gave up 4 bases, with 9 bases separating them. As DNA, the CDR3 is TGCAGTGCGTACACAGGCTATGGCTACACCTTC. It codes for CSAYTGYGYTF.

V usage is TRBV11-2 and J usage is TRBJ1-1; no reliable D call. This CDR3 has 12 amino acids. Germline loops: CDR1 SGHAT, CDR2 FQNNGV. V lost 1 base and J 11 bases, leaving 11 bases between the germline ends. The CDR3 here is CASSLGLPQAFF. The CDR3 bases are TGTGCCAGCAGCTTAGGGCTCCCGCAGGCTTTCTTT.

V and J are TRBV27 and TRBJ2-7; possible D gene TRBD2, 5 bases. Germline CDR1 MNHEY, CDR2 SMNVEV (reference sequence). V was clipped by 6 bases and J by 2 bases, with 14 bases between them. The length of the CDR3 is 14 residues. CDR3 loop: CASSPVGSAYEQYF. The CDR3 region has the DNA TGTGCCAGCAGCCCCGTGGGGAGCGCCTACGAGCAGTACTTC.

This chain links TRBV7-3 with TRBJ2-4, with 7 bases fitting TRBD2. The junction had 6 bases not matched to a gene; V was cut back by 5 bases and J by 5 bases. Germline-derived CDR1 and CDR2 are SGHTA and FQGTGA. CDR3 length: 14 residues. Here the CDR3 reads CASSVSGTENIQYF. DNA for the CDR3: TGTGCCAGCAGCGTCAGCGGGACCGAAAACATTCAGTACTTC.

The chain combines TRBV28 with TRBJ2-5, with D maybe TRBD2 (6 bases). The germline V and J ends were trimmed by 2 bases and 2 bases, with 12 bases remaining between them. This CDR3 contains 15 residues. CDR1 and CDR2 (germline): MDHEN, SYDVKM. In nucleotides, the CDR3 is TGTGCCAGCAGTTTACGGGGGTCGCCGCAAGAGACCCAGTACTTC. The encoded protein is CASSLRGSPQETQYF.

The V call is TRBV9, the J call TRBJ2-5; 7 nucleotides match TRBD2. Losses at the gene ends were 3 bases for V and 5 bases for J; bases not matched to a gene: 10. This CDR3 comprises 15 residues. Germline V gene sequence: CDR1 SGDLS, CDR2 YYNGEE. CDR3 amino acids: CASSAPSRGEETQYF. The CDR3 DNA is TGTGCCAGCAGCGCCCCCTCACGGGGGGAGGAGACCCAGTACTTC.

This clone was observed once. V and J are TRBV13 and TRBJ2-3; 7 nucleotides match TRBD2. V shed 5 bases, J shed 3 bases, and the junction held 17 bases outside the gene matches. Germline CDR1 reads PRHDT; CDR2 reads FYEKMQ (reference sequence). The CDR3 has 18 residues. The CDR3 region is CASSGPIGGGDRTDTQYF. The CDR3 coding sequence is TGTGCCAGCAGCGGCCCGATTGGGGGGGGAGATAGGACAGATACGCAGTATTTT.

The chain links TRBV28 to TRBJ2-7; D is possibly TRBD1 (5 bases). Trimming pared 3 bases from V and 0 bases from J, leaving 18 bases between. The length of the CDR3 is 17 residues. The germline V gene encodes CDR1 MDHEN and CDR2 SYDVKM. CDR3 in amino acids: CASSFLIWVDSSYEQYF. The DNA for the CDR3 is TGTGCCAGCAGTTTTCTTATTTGGGTAGACAGCTCCTACGAGCAGTACTTC.

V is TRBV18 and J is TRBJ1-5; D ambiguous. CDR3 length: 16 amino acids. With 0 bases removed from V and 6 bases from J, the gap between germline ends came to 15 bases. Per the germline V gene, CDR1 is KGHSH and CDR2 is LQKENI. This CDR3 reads CASSPPALGEGQPQHF. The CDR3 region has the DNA TGTGCCAGCTCACCACCGGCCCTCGGGGAGGGTCAGCCCCAGCATTTT.

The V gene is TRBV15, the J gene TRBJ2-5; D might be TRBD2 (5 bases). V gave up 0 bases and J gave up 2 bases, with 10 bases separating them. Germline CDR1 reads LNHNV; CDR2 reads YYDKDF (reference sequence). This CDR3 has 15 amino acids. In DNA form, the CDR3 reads TGTGCCACCAGCAGAGATAAAGCGGCTCAAGAGACCCAGTACTTC. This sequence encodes CATSRDKAAQETQYF.

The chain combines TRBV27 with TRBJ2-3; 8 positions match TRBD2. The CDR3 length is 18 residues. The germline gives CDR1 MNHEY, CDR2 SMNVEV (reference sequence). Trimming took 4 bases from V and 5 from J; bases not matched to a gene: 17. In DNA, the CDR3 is TGTGCCAGCAGTTCCCCCGGTCTAGCGGGCCACCTCGGAGATACGCAGTATTTT. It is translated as CASSSPGLAGHLGDTQYF.

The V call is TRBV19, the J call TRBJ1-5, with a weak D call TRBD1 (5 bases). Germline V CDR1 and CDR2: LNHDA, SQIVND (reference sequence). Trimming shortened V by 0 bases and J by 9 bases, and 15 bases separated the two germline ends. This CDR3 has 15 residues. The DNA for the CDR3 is TGTGCCAGTAGTATAGATGGTGCCCAGGGTGGGCCCCAGCATTTT. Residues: CASSIDGAQGGPQHF.

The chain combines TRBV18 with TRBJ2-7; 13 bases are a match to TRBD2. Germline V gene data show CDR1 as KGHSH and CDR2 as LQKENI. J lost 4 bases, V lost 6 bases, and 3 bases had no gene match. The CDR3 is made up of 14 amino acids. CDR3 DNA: TGTGCCAGCTCCGGACTAGCGGGAGAGTACGAGCAGTACTTC. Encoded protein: CASSGLAGEYEQYF.